The clone carrying this TCR beta chain is medium-sized by share. What it binds is not known. The CDR3 loop spans 13 amino acids. Per the germline V gene, CDR1 is ENHRY and CDR2 is SYGVKD. The V segment lost 11 bases and the J segment 5 bases; nucleotides outside the gene matches: 7. The data were obtained in a study of liver allograft versus peripheral blood T cells. Background on the study: Recipients' peripheral blood supplied the T cell receptor repertoires against which those in transplanted livers were compared. Study-level points and caveats: The authors reported that T cell receptor repertoires inside liver allografts differed from those in peripheral blood.

Using its own MiXCR run on the reads, TCRdb lists one record per CDR3 protein. Among 9,700 or so distinct CDR3 sequences listed, 20% to 30% were seen once. The chain employs TRBV10-3 and TRBJ2-1; 9 bases are shared with TRBD1. The receptor was derived from a human patient who had a liver transplant. The graft donor may have contributed some T cells. The chain's CDR3 is CASGGTGNNEQFF. CDR3 nucleotides: TGTGCCTCCGGGGGGACAGGGAACAATGAGCAGTTCTTC.